These 5 T cell receptor beta chains were all obtained from the same sample, sequenced in a study of cytomegalovirus exposure and HLA in healthy donors. The primer mix had 60 Vbeta and 13 Jbeta primers. Assay used: immunoSEQ multiplex PCR; TCRdb lists only in-frame clones, some missing. Of over 150,000 clones in the sample, about three quarters were seen once. Sequences were obtained from PBMCs. These receptors originate from a young woman in good health and CMV-seronegative.

This chain joins TRBV4-2 and TRBJ1-2; 11 nucleotides line up with TRBD1. The CDR3 spans 15 residues. CDR1 and CDR2 (germline): LGHNA, YNFKEQ. Trimming cost V 1 base and J 7 bases; bases outside gene matches: 5. In DNA form, the CDR3 reads TGTGCCAGCAGCCAAGGGACAGGGGGCGTCGCTGGCTACACCTTC. The encoded protein is CASSQGTGGVAGYTF.

In DNA, the CDR3 is TGTGCCAGCAGCAAAGGGCTACTAGCTGGCACAGATACGCAGTATTTT. The encoded protein is CASSKGLLAGTDTQYF. This chain connects TRBV7-9 to TRBJ2-3; D possibly corresponds to TRBD2 (6 bases). V was trimmed by 5 bases and J by 1 base, leaving 16 bases between them. CDR1 is SEHNR and CDR2 is FQNEAQ in the germline V gene (reference sequence). This CDR3 is 16 amino acids long.

This chain links TRBV7-3 with TRBJ2-3, with 8 bases fitting TRBD2. Unmatched junction bases numbered 4, after V lost 5 bases and J lost 3 bases. Germline V CDR1 and CDR2: SGHTA, FQGTGA. CDR3 length equals 14 residues. In DNA, the CDR3 is TGTGCCAGCAGCGTTAGCGGGAATACAGATACGCAGTATTTT. Its translation: CASSVSGNTDTQYF.

The chain employs TRBV5-6 and TRBJ1-1, with a weak D call TRBD1 (5 bases). The CDR3 totals 15 residues. CDR1 SGHDT and CDR2 YYEEEE come from the germline V gene. V dropped 0 bases and J dropped 3 bases, with 12 bases sitting between them. The CDR3 here is CASSLVGKGYTEAFF. Written as DNA, the CDR3 is TGTGCCAGCAGCTTGGTGGGGAAGGGGTACACTGAAGCTTTCTTT.

This rearrangement joins TRBV7-3 to TRBJ2-1; 11 positions agree with TRBD2. From germline, CDR1 is SGHTA and CDR2 FQGTGA. The CDR3 runs to 15 residues. V shed 6 bases and J 5 bases; nucleotides not matched to a gene: 6. CDR3 sequence reads: CASRATSGANNEQFF. The CDR3 nucleotides are TGTGCCAGCAGAGCGACTAGCGGGGCGAACAATGAGCAGTTCTTC.